These T cell receptor beta chains were read from a single sample in a study of Graves' ophthalmopathy and Graves' hyperthyroidism. TCRdb reprocessed the multiplex PCR reads with MiXCR, giving one entry per CDR3 protein. Among 400,000 or so distinct CDR3 sequences listed, 15% were seen once. Sequenced sample: peripheral blood. The receptors stem from a woman aged 18-29 years with stable Graves' hyperthyroidism. Both conserved end residues are part of each CDR3. The order of the fields is CDR3 DNA, CDR3 protein, J gene, clone size, D gene, V gene. The D gene is left open where the match is weak. Clone size is stated in some rows and not others, as once, few, many or a class when expanded.

CDR3nt: TGTGCCAGCAAGGAAGGGGCCTACGAGCAGTACTTC
CDR3aa: CASKEGAYEQYF
j_gene: TRBJ2-7
abundance: -
d_gene: -
v_gene: TRBV28

CDR3nt: TGTGCCAGCAGCCAAGCTCGGGGGGGTCGGAAGACCCAGTACTTC
CDR3aa: CASSQARGGRKTQYF
j_gene: TRBJ2-5
abundance: many
d_gene: TRBD2
v_gene: TRBV3-1

CDR3nt: TGTGCCACCAGTGACTCCCGAGGGTTCTATGGCTACACCTTC
CDR3aa: CATSDSRGFYGYTF
j_gene: TRBJ1-2
abundance: many
d_gene: -
v_gene: TRBV24-1

CDR3nt: TGTGCCAGCAGCTTGGGGGGTCACCCCTGGGTGGAGACCCAGTACTTC
CDR3aa: CASSLGGHPWVETQYF
j_gene: TRBJ2-5
abundance: few
d_gene: -
v_gene: TRBV5-6

CDR3nt: TGTGCCAGCAGCAGACTAGCGGGGGGGCTTGGGTACGAGCAGTACTTC
CDR3aa: CASSRLAGGLGYEQYF
j_gene: TRBJ2-7
abundance: many
d_gene: TRBD2
v_gene: TRBV2

CDR3nt: TGTGCCAGCAGCAAGGACTATCCCTACGAGCAGTACTTC
CDR3aa: CASSKDYPYEQYF
j_gene: TRBJ2-7
abundance: many
d_gene: -
v_gene: TRBV6-1

CDR3nt: TGCAGCGTTGAAGGGGACAGGGGGGATGGCTACACCTTC
CDR3aa: CSVEGDRGDGYTF
j_gene: TRBJ1-2
abundance: -
d_gene: TRBD1
v_gene: TRBV29-1

CDR3nt: TGCGCCAGCAGCTTGTACGCCCGGGAAGCGGCCGAGCAGTACTTC
CDR3aa: CASSLYAREAAEQYF
j_gene: TRBJ2-7
abundance: many
d_gene: -
v_gene: TRBV5-1

CDR3nt: TGTGCCAGCAGTCTTAGAGGTGGCAGGGGGTACACCATATATTTT
CDR3aa: CASSLRGGRGYTIYF
j_gene: TRBJ1-3
abundance: -
d_gene: TRBD1
v_gene: TRBV12-3/TRBV12-4

CDR3nt: TGTGCCAGCACTTTACTAGCGGGGGGGCGCGTTGAAGAGGCCCAGTACTTC
CDR3aa: CASTLLAGGRVEEAQYF
j_gene: TRBJ2-5
abundance: many
d_gene: TRBD2
v_gene: TRBV12-3/TRBV12-4

CDR3nt: TGTGCCAGCAGTACCCGACAGGGACGATATGGCTACACCTTC
CDR3aa: CASSTRQGRYGYTF
j_gene: TRBJ1-2
abundance: many
d_gene: TRBD1
v_gene: TRBV12-3/TRBV12-4

CDR3nt: TGTGCCAGCAGCTCCCTTGTGCGGGGGATTGACACCGGGGAGCTGTTTTTT
CDR3aa: CASSSLVRGIDTGELFF
j_gene: TRBJ2-2
abundance: few
d_gene: TRBD2
v_gene: TRBV7-8

CDR3nt: TGCGCCAGCAGTGATGGGTATGGTCAGCCCCAGCATTTT
CDR3aa: CASSDGYGQPQHF
j_gene: TRBJ1-5
abundance: many
d_gene: -
v_gene: TRBV10-2

CDR3nt: TGCGCCAGCAGCCGGGACGGCCTGGAGAACACTGAAGCTTTCTTT
CDR3aa: CASSRDGLENTEAFF
j_gene: TRBJ1-1
abundance: -
d_gene: -
v_gene: TRBV5-1

CDR3nt: TGTGCCAGCAGCCAATTTCGCTGGGGCATTCAGTACTTC
CDR3aa: CASSQFRWGIQYF
j_gene: TRBJ2-4
abundance: many
d_gene: -
v_gene: TRBV3-1

CDR3nt: TGTGCCAGCTCACCAGTCGAGGGGTTCTCTGGAAACACCATATATTTT
CDR3aa: CASSPVEGFSGNTIYF
j_gene: TRBJ1-3
abundance: -
d_gene: -
v_gene: TRBV18

CDR3nt: TGTGCCAGCCGGGACAGGGGGGAGAATGGCTACACCTTC
CDR3aa: CASRDRGENGYTF
j_gene: TRBJ1-2
abundance: many
d_gene: TRBD1
v_gene: TRBV2

CDR3nt: TGTGCCAGTAGTACAGTCCCTGGTTACAGCTCCTACGAGCAGTACTTC
CDR3aa: CASSTVPGYSSYEQYF
j_gene: TRBJ2-7
abundance: -
d_gene: -
v_gene: TRBV19

CDR3nt: TGTGCCAGCACCAACCCAGGGGGCGCCGGCACTGAAGCTTTCTTT
CDR3aa: CASTNPGGAGTEAFF
j_gene: TRBJ1-1
abundance: many
d_gene: TRBD1
v_gene: TRBV6-1

CDR3nt: TGTGTTGGGGTCGGGTTGGGCACTGAAGCTTTCTTT
CDR3aa: CVGVGLGTEAFF
j_gene: TRBJ1-1
abundance: many
d_gene: -
v_gene: TRBV11-2

CDR3nt: TGTGCCAACAGCTTAGTCACAGGGAGCAATCAGCCCCAGCATTTT
CDR3aa: CANSLVTGSNQPQHF
j_gene: TRBJ1-5
abundance: -
d_gene: -
v_gene: TRBV7-6

CDR3nt: TGTGCCAGCAGCCCACCGGACAGGGTTGGAAACACCATATATTTT
CDR3aa: CASSPPDRVGNTIYF
j_gene: TRBJ1-3
abundance: many
d_gene: TRBD1
v_gene: TRBV9

CDR3nt: TGCAGTGCTATAAGAAGGGACACCCAAGAGACCCAGTACTTC
CDR3aa: CSAIRRDTQETQYF
j_gene: TRBJ2-5
abundance: many
d_gene: -
v_gene: TRBV20-1

CDR3nt: TGCGCCAGCAGCTCACCCGGAGGAAGGAACACTGAAGCTTTCTTT
CDR3aa: CASSSPGGRNTEAFF
j_gene: TRBJ1-1
abundance: few
d_gene: -
v_gene: TRBV4-1

CDR3nt: TGTGCCAGCAGTCCCGCAGGAAAAAACCAAGAGACCCAGTACTTC
CDR3aa: CASSPAGKNQETQYF
j_gene: TRBJ2-5
abundance: -
d_gene: -
v_gene: TRBV28

CDR3nt: TGTGCCAGCCGTGATGGGCTCCGGGGGCATGGCTACACCTTC
CDR3aa: CASRDGLRGHGYTF
j_gene: TRBJ1-2
abundance: many
d_gene: -
v_gene: TRBV6-1

CDR3nt: TGCGCCAGCAGCCAAGATTCCGGTAGGGGGGCGCGCCACGAGCAGTACTTC
CDR3aa: CASSQDSGRGARHEQYF
j_gene: TRBJ2-7
abundance: many
d_gene: -
v_gene: TRBV4-1

CDR3nt: TGTGCCAGCAGTTTAATCACAGGCGGACTTAATTCACCCCTCCACTTT
CDR3aa: CASSLITGGLNSPLHF
j_gene: TRBJ1-6
abundance: -
d_gene: -
v_gene: TRBV27

CDR3nt: TGTGCCAGCAGCGTAGACAGGGATTCCTACGAGCAGTACTTC
CDR3aa: CASSVDRDSYEQYF
j_gene: TRBJ2-7
abundance: few
d_gene: -
v_gene: TRBV9

CDR3nt: TGTGCCAGCAGGTTCTCGGGTATGGTCACACGAAACACTGAAGCTTTCTTT
CDR3aa: CASRFSGMVTRNTEAFF
j_gene: TRBJ1-1
abundance: many
d_gene: -
v_gene: TRBV28

CDR3nt: TGTGCCAGCAGCTTAGGCGGCGGGGGGCTCGAGCAGTACTTC
CDR3aa: CASSLGGGGLEQYF
j_gene: TRBJ2-7
abundance: many
d_gene: TRBD2
v_gene: TRBV13

CDR3nt: TGTGCCAGCAGCCACGAGGGGGGTCAGCCCCAGCATTTT
CDR3aa: CASSHEGGQPQHF
j_gene: TRBJ1-5
abundance: many
d_gene: -
v_gene: TRBV6-2/TRBV6-3

CDR3nt: TGTGCCAGCAGCTTGGATAACGTAGGCCGTACTGAAGCTTTCTTT
CDR3aa: CASSLDNVGRTEAFF
j_gene: TRBJ1-1
abundance: few
d_gene: -
v_gene: TRBV5-6

CDR3nt: TGTGCCAGCAGAGATCGTGGGACCCAGTACTTC
CDR3aa: CASRDRGTQYF
j_gene: TRBJ2-5
abundance: many
d_gene: -
v_gene: TRBV12-3/TRBV12-4

CDR3nt: TGCGCCAGCAGCCAACAGCGGGGGAGCTACTACGAGCAGTACTTC
CDR3aa: CASSQQRGSYYEQYF
j_gene: TRBJ2-7
abundance: -
d_gene: TRBD2
v_gene: TRBV4-1

CDR3nt: TGCAGTGCCCCGAGCGTGGATAGCGGGGGAGAGACCCAGTACTTC
CDR3aa: CSAPSVDSGGETQYF
j_gene: TRBJ2-5
abundance: many
d_gene: TRBD2
v_gene: TRBV20-1

CDR3nt: TGTGCCAGCAGCCGACTGGACGGCAACACCGGGGAGCTGTTTTTT
CDR3aa: CASSRLDGNTGELFF
j_gene: TRBJ2-2
abundance: many
d_gene: -
v_gene: TRBV11-3

CDR3nt: TGTGCCAGCTCTAACGACAGGGAAGCCGGGGCTTTCTTT
CDR3aa: CASSNDREAGAFF
j_gene: TRBJ1-1
abundance: few
d_gene: TRBD1
v_gene: TRBV18

CDR3nt: TGTGCCAGCAGTGACCCGGGTCTAGCGGGGGATTGGCAGTACTTC
CDR3aa: CASSDPGLAGDWQYF
j_gene: TRBJ2-7
abundance: many
d_gene: TRBD2
v_gene: TRBV6-4

CDR3nt: TGTGCCAGCAGCCGAGGACTAGCGGGAGACGAGACCCAGTACTTC
CDR3aa: CASSRGLAGDETQYF
j_gene: TRBJ2-5
abundance: -
d_gene: TRBD2
v_gene: TRBV28

CDR3nt: TGCAGCGTTGTAGGGATTAGCTCCTACGAGCAGTACTTC
CDR3aa: CSVVGISSYEQYF
j_gene: TRBJ2-7
abundance: many
d_gene: -
v_gene: TRBV29-1

CDR3nt: TGCAGCGTATCCGAACAGGGGTGGGCCAACGTCCTGACTTTC
CDR3aa: CSVSEQGWANVLTF
j_gene: TRBJ2-6
abundance: many
d_gene: TRBD1
v_gene: TRBV29-1

CDR3nt: TGTGCCAGCAGCTTAACAGGACAGGGGGCTATCGGCTACACCTTC
CDR3aa: CASSLTGQGAIGYTF
j_gene: TRBJ1-2
abundance: -
d_gene: TRBD1
v_gene: TRBV7-2

CDR3nt: TGTGCCAGCAGTGGGAGAGTCCGCCAAGAGACCCAGTACTTC
CDR3aa: CASSGRVRQETQYF
j_gene: TRBJ2-5
abundance: many
d_gene: -
v_gene: TRBV6-1

CDR3nt: TGCGCCAGCAGCTTGGAACAAACGAACACCGGGGAGCTGTTTTTT
CDR3aa: CASSLEQTNTGELFF
j_gene: TRBJ2-2
abundance: many
d_gene: -
v_gene: TRBV5-1

CDR3nt: TGTGCCAGCAGCTTAAGCGTAGGGGACGAGCAGTACTTC
CDR3aa: CASSLSVGDEQYF
j_gene: TRBJ2-7
abundance: many
d_gene: -
v_gene: TRBV7-9

CDR3nt: TGTGCCAGCAGAAACTCAGGGAACTCACCCCTCCACTTT
CDR3aa: CASRNSGNSPLHF
j_gene: TRBJ1-6
abundance: many
d_gene: -
v_gene: TRBV12-3/TRBV12-4

CDR3nt: TGTGCCAGCATCCCTGAACCCCAGACTGAAGCTTTCTTT
CDR3aa: CASIPEPQTEAFF
j_gene: TRBJ1-1
abundance: many
d_gene: -
v_gene: TRBV6-1